The 15 T cell receptor beta chains presented below share a single source sample, sequenced in a study of control samples from healthy donors and cancer patients. Data came from immunoSEQ multiplex PCR; TCRdb stores just in-frame clones and leaves some out. This table holds about 130,000 clones, over 75% found once. The sequenced material came from blood. The receptor set was obtained from a man between 18 and 35 years old in good health.

The chain joins TRBV29-1 to TRBJ1-2; D possibly corresponds to TRBD1 (5 bases). In germline, CDR1 is SQVTM, CDR2 ANQGSEA. The CDR3 is made up of 9 amino acids. Trimming took off 6 bases at V and 12 bases at J, with 11 bases between the two ends. The CDR3 coding sequence is TGCAGCGTGGGAGGGGCAAACACCTTC. Amino acids: CSVGGANTF.

V is TRBV14 and J is TRBJ1-2; maybe TRBD1 (6 bases). The germline V gene has CDR1 SGHDN and CDR2 FVKESK. The CDR3 covers 15 residues. Trimming left V 2 bases short and J 6 bases short, with 16 bases between. For the CDR3, the DNA is TGTGCCAGCAGCCAATGGAGGAACCAGGGGAATGGCTACACCTTC. It yields the protein CASSQWRNQGNGYTF. Filled out from reference TRBV14 and TRBJ1-2, the complete variable domain reads EAGVTQFPSHSVIEKGQTVTLRCDPISGHDNLYWYRRVMGKEIKFLLHFVKESKQDESGMPNNRFLAERTGGTYSTLKVQPAELEDSGVYFCASSQWRNQGNGYTFGSGTRLTVV.

The chain links TRBV6-4 to TRBJ1-2, with D hard to call. This CDR3 is built from 14 residues. Per the germline V gene, CDR1 is MRHNA and CDR2 is SNTAGT. The V end lost 5 bases, the J end lost 2 bases, and 12 bases lay between the germline ends. The DNA of the CDR3 is TGTGCCAGCAGTCCCTCAGACGGAAACTATGGCTACACCTTC. Translation: CASSPSDGNYGYTF.

This chain joins TRBV12-3 or TRBV12-4 and TRBJ2-1; the D is unclear. V dropped 8 bases and J dropped 6 bases, with 14 bases sitting between them. The CDR3 extends over 13 amino acids. The CDR3 bases are TGTGCCAGCCGATTCTCTGGCAGCAATGAGCAGTTCTTC. Encoded protein: CASRFSGSNEQFF.

This chain joins TRBV7-2 and TRBJ2-4; D not certain. Germline V CDR1 and CDR2: SGHTA, FQGNSA. The CDR3 covers 13 residues. Trimming stripped 6 bases from V and 0 bases from J, with 6 bases between. CDR3 nucleotides: TGTGCCAGCAGTTCGTTAGCCAAAAACATTCAGTACTTC. Amino acids: CASSSLAKNIQYF.

The chain uses TRBV30 and TRBJ1-2; possible D gene TRBD1, 5 bases. CDR1 is GTSNPN and CDR2 is SVGIG in the germline V gene (reference sequence). The CDR3 is 16 residues long. V was trimmed by 5 bases and J by 4 bases, leaving 23 bases between them. CDR3 coding DNA: TGTGCCTGGCAGGAACCGGGACTTAAGTTTTCCTATGGCTACACCTTC. Amino acids: CAWQEPGLKFSYGYTF.

In this sample, this clone turned up once. The chain has TRBV18 and TRBJ1-1; TRBD1 might be the D (6 bases). CDR1 and CDR2 from the germline V gene are KGHSH and LQKENI. This CDR3 contains 15 residues. Trimming took 1 base from V and 1 from J, leaving 10 bases between them. The CDR3 protein is CASSPRTGPNTEAFF. The CDR3 DNA sequence: TGTGCCAGCTCACCACGCACAGGGCCGAACACTGAAGCTTTCTTT.

The chain couples TRBV3-1 (or the pseudogene TRBV3-2) to TRBJ1-2; weak D call: TRBD1 (5 bases). Germline CDR1 reads LGHDT; CDR2 reads YNNKEL (reference sequence). The V end was cut by 0 bases, the J end by 2 bases, with 10 bases between. The CDR3 consists of 15 residues. The CDR3 nucleotides are TGTGCCAGCAGCCAAGAGGGGCCCCTCAACTATGGCTACACCTTC. Its protein is CASSQEGPLNYGYTF.

This clone was picked up one time. The chain combines TRBV13 with TRBJ1-1; the D is unclear. The CDR3 contains 13 residues. Trimming took 4 bases from V and 4 from J, leaving 10 bases between them. From germline, CDR1 is PRHDT and CDR2 FYEKMQ (reference sequence). CDR3 sequence reads: CASSWKWGTEAFF. Here the CDR3 DNA reads TGTGCCAGCAGCTGGAAATGGGGCACTGAAGCTTTCTTT.

V and J are TRBV21-1 and TRBJ2-2; the tabulated D call, TRBD2, remains unverified against the DNA. TRBV21-1 represents a pseudogene. There are 16 residues in the CDR3. The DNA for the CDR3 is TGTGCCAGCAGCAAAGGGAGGAGGGTAATGGCCGGGGAGCTGTTTTTT. It specifies CASSKGRRVMAGELFF.

The chain recombines TRBV28 with TRBJ2-7, with 7 bases aligning to TRBD2. Germline CDR1 is MDHEN and CDR2 is SYDVKM. The CDR3 spans 14 residues. With 8 bases clipped from V and 0 bases from J, the junction kept 7 bases outside the gene matches. CDR3 amino acids: CASAGTIVSYEQYF. The CDR3 nucleotides read TGTGCCAGCGCCGGGACTATCGTCTCCTACGAGCAGTACTTC.

V and J are TRBV15 and TRBJ1-2; TRBD1 is a possible D gene (5 bases). The CDR3 has 14 amino acids. V was pared by 1 base and J by 5 bases, with 11 bases between. The V gene's germline CDR1 is LNHNV and CDR2 YYDKDF (reference sequence). CDR3 region: CATSRGGTDYGYTF. The CDR3 nucleotides read TGTGCCACCAGCAGAGGCGGGACGGATTATGGCTACACCTTC.

V and J are TRBV5-1 and TRBJ1-1; 7 bases align to TRBD1. V lost 4 bases to trimming and J lost 1 base; unmatched junction nucleotides: 10. The CDR3 is 16 amino acids. Germline V gene data show CDR1 as SGHRS and CDR2 as YFSETQ. The CDR3 DNA reads as TGCGCCAGCAGCCCCCTAGGGGGCATCGGGAACACTGAAGCTTTCTTT. Amino acids: CASSPLGGIGNTEAFF.

The chain joins TRBV20-1 to TRBJ1-5, with D possibly being TRBD1 (6 bases). The length of the CDR3 is 14 residues. The V gene lost 3 bases and the J gene lost 2 bases, with 11 bases spanning the gap. The V gene's germline CDR1 is DFQATT and CDR2 SNEGSKA (reference sequence). The CDR3 bases are TGCAGTGCTAGTGCGTCAGGGGGCAATCAGCCCCAGCATTTT. Protein: CSASASGGNQPQHF.

V is TRBV13 and J is TRBJ2-5; 11 positions agree with TRBD2. V gave up 7 bases and J gave up 5 bases; unmatched junction bases: 12. The CDR3 sequence is 16 residues long. Germline loops: CDR1 PRHDT, CDR2 FYEKMQ (reference sequence). CDR3 in amino acids: CASKGGSGRAGETQYF. CDR3 DNA sequence: TGTGCCAGCAAGGGTGGTAGCGGGAGGGCCGGTGAGACCCAGTACTTC.